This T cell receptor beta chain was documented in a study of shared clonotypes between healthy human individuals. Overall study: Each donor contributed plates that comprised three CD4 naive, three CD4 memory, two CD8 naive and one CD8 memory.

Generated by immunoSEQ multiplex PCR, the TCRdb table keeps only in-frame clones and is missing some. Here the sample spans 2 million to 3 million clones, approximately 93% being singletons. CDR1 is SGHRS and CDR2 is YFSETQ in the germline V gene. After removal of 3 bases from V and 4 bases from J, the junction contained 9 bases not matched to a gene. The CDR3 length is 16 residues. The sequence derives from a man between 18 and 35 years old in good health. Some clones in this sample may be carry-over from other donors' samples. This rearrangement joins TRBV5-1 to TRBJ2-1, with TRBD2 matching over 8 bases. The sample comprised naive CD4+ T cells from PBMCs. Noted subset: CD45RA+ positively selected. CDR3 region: CASSSGAGERYNEQFF. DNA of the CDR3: TGCGCCAGCAGCTCCGGAGCGGGAGAAAGGTACAATGAGCAGTTCTTC.